This TCR beta chain was sequenced during a study of cytomegalovirus exposure and HLA in healthy donors. Study-wide findings and caveats: TCR association rates varied by HLA locus in a later analysis, with DRB1 highest and HLA-C lowest. Previous analysis showed most TCR beta V segments were productive about 90% or about 30% of the time. Sequencing likely generated an artifact that appeared as a cluster of highly shared sequence variants.

Trimming at V came to 1 base and at J to 5 bases, leaving 6 bases not matched to a gene. Germline values: CDR1 LGHNA, CDR2 YNFKEQ. The CDR3 spans 16 residues. Turning to this clone: The antigen is undetermined.

It was with 60 Vbeta and 13 Jbeta primers that the PCR ran. Per the study methods: Counted up in a later analysis, unique TCR beta chains came to some 82 million, with around 10 million shared. The method was immunoSEQ multiplex PCR; TCRdb's version includes in-frame clones alone and lacks a portion of them. The D gene and trimming were derived from the DNA, and the V and J assignments and clone size from that table. The table shows some 60,000 clones, with 83% occurring only once. The receptor comes from a human donor in good health. Sequenced sample: PBMCs. The genes are TRBV4-2 and TRBJ1-4; 8 nucleotides line up with TRBD1. The DNA for the CDR3 is TGTGCCAGCAGCCAAGGGGGGAACAGGGGGAATGAAAAACTGTTTTTT. It translates to CASSQGGNRGNEKLFF.